A selection of T cell receptor beta chains follows, all from one sample in a study of CD8 T cells in ankylosing spondylitis. TCRdb re-called the 5' RACE reads with MiXCR, one entry per CDR3 protein. Here the sample spans more than 500,000 distinct CDR3 sequences, under 5.5% being singletons. The sequencing sample was made of blood, either unsorted or a sorted T cell fraction (not recorded which). The receptor set was obtained from a male donor with ankylosing spondylitis. The CDR3 runs from the conserved cysteine through the conserved F or W.

len	j_gene	v_gene	CDR3aa
17	TRBJ1-5	TRBV7-2	CASSLARGQYSNQPQHF
18	TRBJ2-3	TRBV5-1	CASSLTLAGAVSTDTQYF
13	TRBJ1-1	TRBV20-1	CSAVRGPGTEAFF
14	TRBJ2-1	TRBV12-3/TRBV12-4	CASRAGTSYNEQFF
11	TRBJ2-1	TRBV21-1	CASSNGGAAFF
13	TRBJ1-1	TRBV5-1	CASSLSDALGAFF
14	TRBJ1-2	TRBV20-1	CSARDPGQHYGYTF
13	TRBJ1-6	TRBV19	CAAGTDLNSPLHF
15	TRBJ2-7	TRBV7-6	CASSLDSPSSYEQYF
15	TRBJ2-2	TRBV11-2	CASSWPPPFTGELFF
15	TRBJ2-3	TRBV29-1	CSVDILAGRTDTQYF
14	TRBJ2-7	TRBV7-9	CASSPDGYSYEQYF
14	TRBJ1-6	TRBV28	CASSEDRVPSPLHF
14	TRBJ1-1	TRBV7-2	CASSLGQAFREAFF
14	TRBJ2-5	TRBV20-1	CSARDRVWQETQYF
12	TRBJ2-7	TRBV29-1	CSVDSGMREQYF
16	TRBJ1-6	TRBV15	CATSSGDRAGASPLHF
15	TRBJ2-3	TRBV20-1	CSARAGGRAGDTQYF
13	TRBJ2-1	TRBV6-1	CASRQDPYNEQFF
16	TRBJ2-7	TRBV20-1	CSATQGLAGVWGEQYF
15	TRBJ2-7	TRBV7-2	CASSFWGQGDYEQYF
16	TRBJ1-1	TRBV6-4	CASSVPICEEETEAFF
15	TRBJ1-1	TRBV6-5	CASSSYTELNTEAFF